A selection of T cell receptor beta chains follows, all from one sample in a study of T-cell memory formation after mild COVID-19. TCRdb fed the 5' RACE reads into MiXCR, producing one record per CDR3 protein. The sample records about 290,000 distinct CDR3 sequences, about 15% being singletons. The sequencing sample was made of PBMCs or a T cell subset sorted from them (not recorded which). The origin of the receptors is a man aged 18 to 35 who had mild COVID-19 (a few samples of this study predate the infection). Cell type and time point are not known. Each CDR3 is given with its conserved first and last residue. The D gene is left open where the match is weak. For some rows the clone size is stated as once, few or many, or as a class when expanded; others skip it.

clone_size j_call v_call d_call cdr3_aa cdr3_nt
NA TRBJ1-2 TRBV6-1 NA CASSESGRDYGYTF TGTGCCAGCAGTGAATCCGGCAGGGACTATGGCTACACCTTC
few TRBJ1-2 TRBV4-3 NA CASSLRGAGRNGYTF TGCGCCAGCAGCCTAAGGGGGGCAGGGAGGAATGGCTACACCTTC
few TRBJ2-3 TRBV14 NA CASSHWTDTQYF TGTGCCAGCAGCCATTGGACAGATACGCAGTATTTT
NA TRBJ2-2 TRBV7-3 NA CASSPPGGRGTGELFF TGTGCCAGCAGTCCCCCCGGGGGGCGAGGCACCGGGGAGCTGTTTTTT
few TRBJ1-5 TRBV4-2 NA CASSQADSNQPQHF TGTGCCAGCAGCCAGGCCGACAGCAATCAGCCCCAGCATTTT
NA TRBJ2-5 TRBV3-1 TRBD2 CASNSGGGWETQYF TGTGCCAGCAACTCCGGGGGGGGTTGGGAGACCCAGTACTTC
few TRBJ2-5 TRBV6-2/TRBV6-3 TRBD1 CASSYPRWDRILQETQYF TGTGCCAGCAGTTACCCGCGATGGGACAGAATCCTCCAAGAGACCCAGTACTTC
NA TRBJ2-1 TRBV4-3 NA CASSQDARGDEQFF TGCGCCAGCAGCCAAGATGCCAGGGGGGATGAGCAGTTCTTC
NA TRBJ1-2 TRBV28 NA CASSFIQGGYTF TGTGCCAGCAGTTTCATCCAGGGGGGCTACACCTTC
NA TRBJ1-2 TRBV28 NA CASSLTPSGPERANYGYTF TGTGCCAGCAGTTTAACCCCCTCGGGACCCGAGAGGGCTAACTATGGCTACACCTTC
few TRBJ2-3 TRBV7-2 TRBD2 CASSHRGGTVDTQYF TGTGCCAGCAGCCACCGGGGGGGGACGGTAGATACGCAGTATTTT
many TRBJ2-5 TRBV7-2 NA CASSPEGWGTQYF TGTGCCAGCAGCCCGGAGGGTTGGGGGACCCAGTACTTC
few TRBJ2-1 TRBV12-3/TRBV12-4 TRBD2 CASSLVGLAGDFGDEQFF TGTGCCAGCAGTTTAGTTGGACTAGCGGGGGATTTTGGGGATGAGCAGTTCTTC
NA TRBJ1-1 TRBV5-1 TRBD1 CASSFLVGQAEAFF TGCGCCAGCAGCTTCCTAGTAGGACAGGCTGAAGCTTTCTTT
NA TRBJ1-2 TRBV6-2/TRBV6-3 NA CASSIGRQATDGYTF TGTGCCAGCAGTATTGGACGACAGGCTACGGATGGCTACACCTTC
NA TRBJ1-4 TRBV20-1 TRBD1 CSAPDRPKGGKLFF TGCAGTGCTCCGGACAGGCCAAAGGGTGGAAAACTGTTTTTT
many TRBJ1-6 TRBV5-1 NA CASSLGDRLYSPLHF TGCGCCAGCAGCTTGGGGGACCGCCTGTATTCACCCCTCCACTTT
few TRBJ2-3 TRBV5-1 NA CASSGGPQRHFYDPSTDTQYF TGCGCCAGCAGCGGGGGACCGCAAAGGCACTTTTACGATCCTAGCACAGATACGCAGTATTTT
many TRBJ2-2 TRBV5-1 TRBD2 CASSFSGGNTGELFF TGCGCCAGCAGCTTTAGCGGGGGGAACACCGGGGAGCTGTTTTTT
many TRBJ2-2 TRBV7-2 NA CASSFMGTGELFF TGTGCCAGCAGCTTTATGGGCACCGGGGAGCTGTTTTTT
few TRBJ1-6 TRBV4-2 NA CASSQGDPSSYNSPLHF TGTGCCAGCAGCCAAGGCGATCCTAGCTCCTATAATTCACCCCTCCACTTT
NA TRBJ1-6 TRBV10-3 NA CAISEIWENNSPLHF TGTGCCATCAGTGAAATATGGGAAAATAATTCACCCCTCCACTTT
NA TRBJ1-1 TRBV4-3 NA CASSQDRLGGGTEAFF TGCGCCAGCAGCCAAGATCGGCTGGGCGGGGGTACTGAAGCTTTCTTT
few TRBJ2-3 TRBV7-9 TRBD2 CASQGGGQPDTQYF TGTGCCAGCCAGGGCGGGGGGCAGCCAGATACGCAGTATTTT
few TRBJ2-5 TRBV5-6 NA CASSLRSGGTHETQYF TGTGCCAGCAGCTTGAGGTCGGGGGGCACCCACGAGACCCAGTACTTC
NA TRBJ2-1 TRBV5-6 NA CASRPPMGPNEQFF TGTGCGAGCAGGCCCCCGATGGGGCCCAATGAGCAGTTCTTC
many TRBJ2-1 TRBV3-1 NA CASSLRGGPTYNEQFF TGTGCCAGCAGCCTCAGGGGGGGCCCTACCTACAATGAGCAGTTCTTC
NA TRBJ1-5 TRBV2 NA CASSEVGNRNQPQHF TGTGCCAGCAGTGAAGTAGGAAATCGCAATCAGCCCCAGCATTTT
few TRBJ1-5 TRBV29-1 NA CSVEVTGYDQPQHF TGCAGCGTTGAGGTTACAGGGTACGATCAGCCCCAGCATTTT